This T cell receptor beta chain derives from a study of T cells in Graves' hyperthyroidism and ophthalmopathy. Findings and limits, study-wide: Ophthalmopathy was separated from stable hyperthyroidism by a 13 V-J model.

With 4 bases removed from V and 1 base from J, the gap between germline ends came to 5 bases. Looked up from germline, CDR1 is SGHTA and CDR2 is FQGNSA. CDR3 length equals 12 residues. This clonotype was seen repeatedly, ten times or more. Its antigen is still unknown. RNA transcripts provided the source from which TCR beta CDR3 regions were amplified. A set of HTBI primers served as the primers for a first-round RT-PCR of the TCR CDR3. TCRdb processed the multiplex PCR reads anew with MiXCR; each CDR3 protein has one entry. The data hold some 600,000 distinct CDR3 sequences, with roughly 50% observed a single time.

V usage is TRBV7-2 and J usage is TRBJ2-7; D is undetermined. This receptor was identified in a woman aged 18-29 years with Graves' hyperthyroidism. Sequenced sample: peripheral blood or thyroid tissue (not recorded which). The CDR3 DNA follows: TGTGCCAGCAGCTCCCGGTCCTACGAGCAGTACTTC. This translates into CASSSRSYEQYF.